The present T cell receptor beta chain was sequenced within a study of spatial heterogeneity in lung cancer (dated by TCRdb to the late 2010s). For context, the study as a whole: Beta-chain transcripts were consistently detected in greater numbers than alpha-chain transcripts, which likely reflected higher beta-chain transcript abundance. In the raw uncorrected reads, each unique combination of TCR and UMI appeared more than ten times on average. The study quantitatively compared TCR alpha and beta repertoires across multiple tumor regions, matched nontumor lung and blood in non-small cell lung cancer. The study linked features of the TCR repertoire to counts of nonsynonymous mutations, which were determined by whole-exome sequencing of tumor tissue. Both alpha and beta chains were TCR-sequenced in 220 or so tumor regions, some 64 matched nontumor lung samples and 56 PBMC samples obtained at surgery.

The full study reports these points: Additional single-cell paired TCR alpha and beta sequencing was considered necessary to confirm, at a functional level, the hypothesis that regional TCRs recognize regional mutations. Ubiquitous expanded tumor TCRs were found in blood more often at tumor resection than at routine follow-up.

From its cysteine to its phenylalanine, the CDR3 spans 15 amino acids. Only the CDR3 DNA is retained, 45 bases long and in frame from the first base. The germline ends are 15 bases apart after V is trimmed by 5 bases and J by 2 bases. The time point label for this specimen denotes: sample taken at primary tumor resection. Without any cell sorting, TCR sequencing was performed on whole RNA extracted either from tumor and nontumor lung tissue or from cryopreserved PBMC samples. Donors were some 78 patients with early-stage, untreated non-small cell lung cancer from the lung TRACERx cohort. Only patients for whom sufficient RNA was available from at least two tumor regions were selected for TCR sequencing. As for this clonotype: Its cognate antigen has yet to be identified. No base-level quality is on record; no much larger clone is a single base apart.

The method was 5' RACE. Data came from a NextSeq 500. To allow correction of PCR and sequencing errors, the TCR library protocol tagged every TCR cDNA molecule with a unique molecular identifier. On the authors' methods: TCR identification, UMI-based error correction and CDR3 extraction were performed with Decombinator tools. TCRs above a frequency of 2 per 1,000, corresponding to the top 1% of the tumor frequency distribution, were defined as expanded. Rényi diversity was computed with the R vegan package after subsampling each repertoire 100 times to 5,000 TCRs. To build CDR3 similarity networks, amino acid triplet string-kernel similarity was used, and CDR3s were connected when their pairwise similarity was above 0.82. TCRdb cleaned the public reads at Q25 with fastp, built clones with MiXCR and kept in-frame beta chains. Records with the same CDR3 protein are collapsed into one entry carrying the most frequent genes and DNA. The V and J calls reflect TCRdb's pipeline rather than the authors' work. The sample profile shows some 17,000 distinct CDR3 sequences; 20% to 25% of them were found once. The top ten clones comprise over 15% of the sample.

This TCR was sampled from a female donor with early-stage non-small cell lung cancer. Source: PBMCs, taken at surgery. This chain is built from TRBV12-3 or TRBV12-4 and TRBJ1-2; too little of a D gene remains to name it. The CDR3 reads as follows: CASSTPDRRNYGYTF. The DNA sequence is TGTGCCAGCAGTACCCCGGACCGTAGGAACTATGGCTACACCTTC.